Listed below are T cell receptor beta chains from one sample, sequenced in a study of cytomegalovirus exposure and HLA in healthy donors. Libraries were prepared by immunoSEQ multiplex PCR; TCRdb keeps only in-frame clonotypes and omits some of them. The sample has 95,000 to 150,000 clones; around 80% are singletons. Specimen: PBMCs. Source of these receptors: a woman aged 18-29 years in good health and CMV-seronegative. CDR3s include the opening cysteine and the closing phenylalanine or tryptophan. D genes are given only for firm matches. Size is omitted from some rows. Given values are once, few, many or a class for expanded clones.

V gene	D gene	clone size	J gene	CDR3 protein	CDR3 DNA
TRBV19	NA	NA	TRBJ1-2	CASSLTGLYGYTF	TGTGCCAGTAGTCTAACAGGGTTGTATGGCTACACCTTC
TRBV18	TRBD1	once	TRBJ2-5	CASSPRQGETQYF	TGTGCCAGCTCTCCCCGACAGGGTGAGACCCAGTACTTC
TRBV5-4	NA	NA	TRBJ1-1	CASSLDWATEAFF	TGTGCCAGCAGCTTGGATTGGGCCACTGAAGCTTTCTTT
TRBV5-8	TRBD1	few	TRBJ1-2	CASSPGQVYGYTF	TGTGCCAGCAGCCCGGGACAGGTCTATGGCTACACCTTC
TRBV21-1	NA	once	TRBJ2-7	CASSKKSYEQYF	TGTGCCAGCAGCAAAAAGAGCTACGAGCAGTACTTC
TRBV5-1	NA	NA	TRBJ1-1	CASSLDRGNTEAFF	TGCGCCAGCAGCTTGGATAGGGGAAACACTGAAGCTTTCTTT
TRBV4-2	NA	NA	TRBJ2-6	CASSKDATSGANGLTF	TGTGCCAGCAGCAAGGACGCAACCTCTGGGGCCAACGGCCTGACTTTC
TRBV7-9	NA	few	TRBJ1-2	CASSAGGTGKVSGYTF	TGTGCCAGCAGCGCTGGGGGAACAGGGAAAGTTTCGGGCTACACCTTC
TRBV5-6	NA	NA	TRBJ1-5	CASSLGGRGAGSNQPQHF	TGTGCCAGCAGCTTGGGTGGCAGGGGCGCGGGTAGCAATCAGCCCCAGCATTTT
TRBV19	NA	NA	TRBJ2-2	CASGNGPDADTGELFF	TGTGCCAGTGGCAACGGCCCCGACGCGGACACCGGGGAGCTGTTTTTT
TRBV10-3	NA	NA	TRBJ1-2	CAHRGTNYGYTF	TGTGCTCATCGAGGCACTAACTATGGCTACACCTTC
TRBV9	NA	NA	TRBJ2-2	CASSVSGGAYTGELFF	TGTGCCAGCAGCGTATCGGGGGGCGCTTACACCGGGGAGCTGTTTTTT
TRBV9	TRBD2	NA	TRBJ2-1	CASSVEGLGGNEQFF	TGTGCCAGCAGCGTCGAAGGACTAGGAGGGAATGAGCAGTTCTTC
TRBV4-3	TRBD1	NA	TRBJ1-2	CASSHPGGNYGYTF	TGCGCCAGCAGCCACCCAGGGGGGAACTATGGCTACACCTTC
TRBV19	TRBD1	NA	TRBJ2-7	CASSMGRDRSYEQYF	TGTGCCAGTAGTATGGGCCGGGACAGATCCTACGAGCAGTACTTC
TRBV5-4	TRBD2	NA	TRBJ2-7	CASSLAGTNEQYF	TGTGCCAGCAGCTTGGCCGGGACTAACGAGCAGTACTTC
TRBV5-4	NA	NA	TRBJ1-4	CASSLGQTNEKLFF	TGTGCCAGCAGCTTGGGACAGACTAATGAAAAACTGTTTTTT
TRBV5-8	TRBD2	NA	TRBJ2-3	CASSLGLAGVADTQYF	TGTGCCAGCAGTTTGGGACTAGCGGGGGTGGCAGATACGCAGTATTTT
TRBV7-3	NA	NA	TRBJ1-1	CASSLTRGWPNTEAFF	TGTGCCAGCAGCTTAACCCGGGGGTGGCCGAACACTGAAGCTTTCTTT